The rows below give T cell receptor beta chains drawn from one sample of a study of CD8 T cells in Susac syndrome. TCRdb itself ran the immunoSEQ multiplex PCR reads through MiXCR, one entry per CDR3 protein. The sample records around 270,000 distinct CDR3 sequences, approximately 89% being singletons. The sample comprised CD8+ T cells from PBMCs. Receptors were obtained from a human donor with multiple sclerosis. Both conserved end residues are part of each CDR3. The D gene is left open where the match is weak. A row's size may be missing; if present it is once, few, many or a size class.

TRBJ2-2 | . | TRBV4-1 | few | TGCGCCAGCAGCCTACTGAACACCGGGGAGCTGTTTTTT | CASSLLNTGELFF
TRBJ2-7 | . | TRBV12-3/TRBV12-4 | . | TGTGCCAGCAGTTTAAGTGAACAGGGCTACGAGCAGTACTTC | CASSLSEQGYEQYF
TRBJ2-5 | TRBD2 | TRBV7-9 | once | TGTGCCAGCAGCCGACCGAGCGGGACCCAAGAGACCCAGTACTTC | CASSRPSGTQETQYF
TRBJ2-1 | TRBD1 | TRBV30 | . | TGTGCCTGGGCCGCGGGACAGGGCTCCAATGAGCAGTTCTTC | CAWAAGQGSNEQFF
TRBJ2-1 | TRBD2 | TRBV2 | once | TGTGCCAGCAGTGAACCGGGCGGGAGGTTTAGTGAGCAGTTCTTC | CASSEPGGRFSEQFF
TRBJ1-1 | . | TRBV29-1 | . | TGCAGCGTTCCCCAGAACACTGAAGCTTTCTTT | CSVPQNTEAFF
TRBJ2-7 | . | TRBV29-1 | . | TGCAGCGTCCGAGACCCAAACTACGAGCAGTACTTC | CSVRDPNYEQYF
TRBJ2-5 | . | TRBV9 | . | TGTGCCAGCAGCGTATCCGGAAGGGAGACCCAGTACTTC | CASSVSGRETQYF
TRBJ2-2 | . | TRBV27 | . | TGTGCCAGCAGTTTAGCCACCGGGGAGCTGTTTTTT | CASSLATGELFF
TRBJ2-7 | . | TRBV12-3/TRBV12-4 | once | TGTGCCAGCAAAGCGAGTCGCTACGAGCAGTACTTC | CASKASRYEQYF
TRBJ2-5 | . | TRBV7-7 | few | TGTGCTAGCAGCTTAAATGCGCTGAGGGAGACCCAGTACTTC | CASSLNALRETQYF
TRBJ2-3 | . | TRBV6-1 | . | TGTGCCAGCAGCTCGGGACGCCTTAGTAGCACAGATACGCAGTATTTT | CASSSGRLSSTDTQYF
TRBJ1-2 | TRBD1 | TRBV7-9 | few | TGTGCCAGCAGCCAAACAGGGGGCTATGGCTACACCTTC | CASSQTGGYGYTF
TRBJ1-1 | . | TRBV28 | . | TGTGCCAGCAGTTTCGATTTACAGGCTGAAGCTTTCTTT | CASSFDLQAEAFF
TRBJ1-2 | TRBD1 | TRBV28 | . | TGTGCCAGCAGCGACCCCGGGACAGGCGGGACCTTC | CASSDPGTGGTF
TRBJ2-5 | . | TRBV20-1 | once | TGCAGTGCTAGCCCTCCGGGGGGCGGAGAGACCCAGTACTTC | CSASPPGGGETQYF
TRBJ1-4 | . | TRBV20-1 | . | TGCAGTGCTAGGGGTACGGGGGTGGAAGAACTGTTTTTT | CSARGTGVEELFF
TRBJ1-3 | . | TRBV25-1 | once | TGTGCCAGCAGTTCCCACAGGGCGAGCTCTCTAAACACCATATATTTT | CASSSHRASSLNTIYF
TRBJ2-5 | . | TRBV2 | . | TGTGCCAGCAGTGAAGCGGGGTTTGTAAGTGAGACCCAGTACTTC | CASSEAGFVSETQYF
TRBJ2-2 | TRBD1 | TRBV6-2/TRBV6-3 | . | TGTGCCAGCAGTTACCTTACAGGGGCCACCGGGGAGCTGTTTTTT | CASSYLTGATGELFF
TRBJ2-3 | TRBD2 | TRBV28 | . | TGTGCCACCAACTCCCAGCGGGAGGGTCCCTCTAGCACAGATACGCAGTATTTT | CATNSQREGPSSTDTQYF
TRBJ2-3 | . | TRBV6-2/TRBV6-3 | . | TGTGCCAGCAGTTGGAACCGGGACACCGGAGGCCCAGATACGCAGTATTTT | CASSWNRDTGGPDTQYF